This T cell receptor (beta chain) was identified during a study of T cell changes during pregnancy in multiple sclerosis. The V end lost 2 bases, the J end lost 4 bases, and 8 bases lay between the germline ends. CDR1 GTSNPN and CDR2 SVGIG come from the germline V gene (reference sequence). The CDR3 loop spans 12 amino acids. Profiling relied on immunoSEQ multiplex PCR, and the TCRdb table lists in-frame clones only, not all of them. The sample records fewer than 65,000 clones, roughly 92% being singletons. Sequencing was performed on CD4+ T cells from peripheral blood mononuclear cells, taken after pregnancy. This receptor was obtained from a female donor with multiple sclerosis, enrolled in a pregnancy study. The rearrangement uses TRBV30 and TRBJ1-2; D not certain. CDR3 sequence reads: CAWSPSFYGYTF. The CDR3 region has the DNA TGTGCCTGGAGTCCGTCTTTCTATGGCTACACCTTC.